The 32 T cell receptor beta chains given below trace back to one sample, sequenced in a study of T cells in Graves' hyperthyroidism and ophthalmopathy. Amplification yielded TCR beta CDR3 regions, with RNA transcripts as the source. The HTBI primer set served for first-round RT-PCR of the TCR CDR3. TCRdb reprocessed the multiplex PCR reads via MiXCR and lists one record per CDR3 protein. In the table there are about 380,000 distinct CDR3 sequences, 14% of which are singletons. Sample: blood. The receptors come from a woman in her fifties or sixties with Graves' hyperthyroidism.

This clonotype was recorded many times. The V gene is TRBV11-3, the J gene TRBJ2-1, with 8 nucleotides matching TRBD2. There are 12 residues in the CDR3. The V and J ends lost 2 bases and 13 bases, in that order; junction bases with no gene match: 4. Germline-derived CDR1 and CDR2 are SGHNT and YENEEA. CDR3 in amino acids: CASSLLREEQFF. The CDR3 DNA follows: TGTGCCAGCAGCTTATTGCGGGAGGAACAGTTCTTC.

A few counts support this clonotype. The V and J genes are TRBV19 and TRBJ2-2, with 10 nucleotides matching TRBD2. J lost 5 bases, V lost 5 bases, and 11 bases had no gene match. Germline CDR1 LNHDA, CDR2 SQIVND (reference sequence). The CDR3 has 17 residues. CDR3 nucleotide sequence: TGTGCCAGTAGTCCCCGACGAGCGGGAGGGTTGACCGGGGAGCTGTTTTTT. This translates into CASSPRRAGGLTGELFF.

This clonotype was observed at least ten times. The chain links TRBV20-1 to TRBJ1-1; D is undetermined. There are 14 residues in the CDR3. Germline V lookup: CDR1 DFQATT, CDR2 SNEGSKA (reference sequence). Between the trimmed V and J ends, which lost 0 bases and 5 bases, there was a span of 13 bases. The CDR3 loop is CSARDSVGRTEAFF. In nucleotides, the CDR3 is TGCAGTGCTAGAGATTCGGTCGGGAGGACTGAAGCTTTCTTT.

A few counts support this clonotype. V and J are TRBV30 and TRBJ1-5; D is unclear. V was clipped by 3 bases and J by 2 bases, with 5 bases between them. Germline assignment: CDR1 GTSNPN and CDR2 SVGIG (reference sequence). CDR3 length equals 12 residues. The chain's CDR3 is CAWSRGNQPQHF. CDR3 DNA sequence: TGTGCCTGGAGCAGAGGCAATCAGCCCCAGCATTTT. Full variable domain (remainder filled in from reference TRBV30 and TRBJ1-5): SQTIHQWPATLVQPVGSPLSLECTVEGTSNPNLYWYRQAAGRGLQLLFYSVGIGQISSEVPQNLSASRPQDRQFILSSKKLLLSDSGFYLCAWSRGNQPQHFGDGTRLSIL.

This clonotype occurred a few times. The chain joins TRBV7-9 to TRBJ2-3; either TRBD1 or TRBD2 may fit D (5 bases each). Trimming left V 2 bases short and J 0 bases short, with 18 bases between. There are 18 residues in the CDR3. Germline lookup yields CDR1 SEHNR and CDR2 FQNEAQ (reference sequence). In nucleotides, the CDR3 is TGTGCCAGCAGCTTATTGTCAAGGGACCCCCTTAGCACAGATACGCAGTATTTT. Translated: CASSLLSRDPLSTDTQYF.

Ten or more counts support this clonotype. The genes are TRBV20-1 and TRBJ1-2; a possible D gene is TRBD1 (5 bases). The CDR3 contains 14 residues. Germline values: CDR1 DFQATT, CDR2 SNEGSKA (reference sequence). Trimming stripped 6 bases from V and 8 bases from J, with 22 bases between. The CDR3 reads CSARIRWQGPGYTF. The CDR3, as DNA: TGCAGTGCAAGAATTCGGTGGCAGGGCCCAGGCTACACCTTC.

In its sample, this clonotype was seen many times. The chain has TRBV28 and TRBJ2-7; D is ambiguous. CDR1 and CDR2 from the germline V gene are MDHEN and SYDVKM. The CDR3 consists of 14 residues. Trimming stripped 6 bases from V and 4 bases from J, with 16 bases between. CDR3 sequence (DNA): TGTGCCAGCAGCGGGCCGGGTTCTTTTTACGAGCAGTACTTC. This sequence encodes CASSGPGSFYEQYF.

This clonotype was counted ten times or more. The V call is TRBV20-1, the J call TRBJ1-3; TRBD1 might be the D (6 bases). The CDR3 covers 16 residues. V lost 3 bases and J 0 bases, leaving 15 bases between the germline ends. CDR1 and CDR2 (germline): DFQATT, SNEGSKA (reference sequence). The DNA for the CDR3 is TGCAGTGCTAGCCATCTTGACAGGAGCTCTGGAAACACCATATATTTT. It translates to CSASHLDRSSGNTIYF.

The chain couples TRBV20-1 to TRBJ1-6, with a weak D call TRBD1 (6 bases). Trimming stripped 4 bases from V and 10 bases from J, with 14 bases between. CDR1 is DFQATT and CDR2 is SNEGSKA in the germline V gene (reference sequence). CDR3 size: 13 residues. CDR3 amino acids: CSANLNRDSPLHF. In nucleotides, the CDR3 is TGCAGTGCTAATCTCAACAGGGACTCACCCCTCCACTTT.

This clonotype was detected many times. This sequence joins TRBV15 and TRBJ2-3; 7 nucleotides line up with TRBD2. Trimming removed 1 base from V and 0 bases from J; junction bases left unmatched: 13. CDR1 and CDR2 (germline): LNHNV, YYDKDF (reference sequence). The CDR3 is 19 amino acids. This chain's CDR3 is CATSRVGSASGLSTDTQYF. For the CDR3, the DNA is TGTGCCACCAGCAGAGTAGGGTCAGCTAGCGGTCTAAGCACAGATACGCAGTATTTT.

The chain links TRBV4-1 to TRBJ1-2; 9 bases are a match to TRBD1. This CDR3 is 17 amino acids long. The germline V gene encodes CDR1 MGHRA and CDR2 YSYEKL. V was clipped by 0 bases and J by 1 base; unmatched bases: 6. CDR3 nucleotide sequence: TGCGCCAGCAGCCAAGAAACCCACAGGGGGCTTAACTATGGCTACACCTTC. This encodes CASSQETHRGLNYGYTF.

This clonotype was detected ten times or more. The chain joins TRBV12-3 or TRBV12-4 to TRBJ1-1; no clear D. The ends were cut back, 0 bases at V and 11 bases at J, with 10 bases in the middle. The CDR3 is 12 residues long. DNA of the CDR3: TGTGCCAGCAGTTTAGCGACAAGGAGCGCTTTCTTT. Its protein product is CASSLATRSAFF.

This clonotype came up many times. V usage is TRBV2 and J usage is TRBJ2-7, with 9 bases aligning to TRBD2. This CDR3 spans 14 amino acids. V shed 4 bases and J 3 bases; nucleotides not matched to a gene: 4. CDR1 is SNHLY, CDR2 FYNNEI, per germline. CDR3 DNA: TGTGCCAGCAGTGGGCTAGCGGGATACTACGAGCAGTACTTC. This codes for CASSGLAGYYEQYF. The full variable domain, its missing parts supplied by reference TRBV2 and TRBJ2-7, is EPEVTQTPSHQVTQMGQEVILRCVPISNHLYFYWYRQILGQKVEFLVSFYNNEISEKSEIFDDQFSVERPDGSNFTLKIRSTKLEDSAMYFCASSGLAGYYEQYFGPGTRLTVT.

This clonotype was observed at least ten times. The chain uses TRBV3-1 and TRBJ2-3, with no clear D. Per the germline V gene, CDR1 is LGHDT and CDR2 is YNNKEL (reference sequence). V lost 3 bases and J lost 1, with 8 bases in between. The CDR3 length is 14 residues. The DNA of the CDR3 is TGTGCCAGCAGCCAGGGGTCTCGCACAGATACGCAGTATTTT. It translates to CASSQGSRTDTQYF.

This clonotype was counted only a few times. This sequence may be a read error, since a much larger clone differs from it by one base. The gene calls are TRBV2 and TRBJ2-7, with 9 bases identical to TRBD2. Germline-derived CDR1 and CDR2 are SNHLY and FYNNEI. The CDR3 is 16 residues long. The CDR3 loop is CASSERLAGVSHEQYF. The CDR3, as DNA: TGTGCCAGCAGTGAGAGGTTAGCGGGAGTCTCCCACGAGCAGTACTTC.

The chain employs TRBV2 and TRBJ2-4; D not certain. Germline V lookup: CDR1 SNHLY, CDR2 FYNNEI. Trimming stripped 6 bases from V and 0 bases from J, with 12 bases between. This CDR3 contains 15 residues. This chain's CDR3 is CASSDGVAAKNIQYF. CDR3 coding DNA: TGTGCCAGCAGCGATGGAGTTGCAGCCAAAAACATTCAGTACTTC.

The V and J genes are TRBV7-2 and TRBJ2-5; 8 bases agree with TRBD2. Germline CDR1 is SGHTA and CDR2 is FQGNSA. The CDR3 covers 15 residues. Germline trimming cut 3 bases from V and 5 bases from J; bases unmatched to any gene: 8. The CDR3 protein is CASSFGGGGGETQYF. The CDR3 DNA reads as TGTGCCAGCAGCTTCGGGGGGGGGGGGGGGGAGACCCAGTACTTC.

Ten or more counts support this clonotype. The V and J genes are TRBV5-1 and TRBJ2-7; TRBD2 matches at 12 bases. The V segment lost 2 bases and the J segment 2 bases; nucleotides outside the gene matches: 5. The CDR3 spans 16 residues. The germline V gene has CDR1 SGHRS and CDR2 YFSETQ. In nucleotides, the CDR3 is TGCGCCAGCAGCTTAGGGACTAGCGGGCCTACCTACGAGCAGTACTTC. It translates to CASSLGTSGPTYEQYF.

This clonotype came up many times. The chain combines TRBV12-3 or TRBV12-4 with TRBJ2-1, with TRBD2 matching 15 bases. This CDR3 has 16 residues. J gave up 6 bases and V 5 bases, and 5 bases lay outside the gene matches. CDR3 sequence: CASSPLGLAGGNEQFF. The CDR3 DNA is TGTGCCAGCAGTCCACTGGGACTAGCGGGAGGCAATGAGCAGTTCTTC.

This clonotype has just a few counts. The chain uses TRBV6-1 and TRBJ1-2; 12 bases fit TRBD1. J was trimmed by 4 bases and V by 3 bases; bases with no gene match: 6. Germline CDR1 is MNHNS and CDR2 is SASEGT. This CDR3 region has 16 residues. CDR3 loop: CASSDGTGGYGYGYTF. The CDR3, as DNA: TGTGCCAGCAGTGACGGGACAGGGGGCTACGGCTATGGCTACACCTTC.

This clonotype has at least ten counts. The chain uses TRBV7-2 and TRBJ2-2, with D tentatively TRBD2 (6 bases). CDR1 and CDR2 from the germline V gene are SGHTA and FQGNSA. This CDR3 has 15 residues. The germline V and J ends were trimmed by 1 base and 0 bases, with 6 bases remaining between them. The CDR3 reads CASSLVAANTGELFF. The CDR3 DNA sequence: TGTGCCAGCAGCTTAGTAGCGGCGAACACCGGGGAGCTGTTTTTT.

This clonotype was recorded at least ten times. This rearrangement joins TRBV24-1 to TRBJ1-2; D remains unclear. V was trimmed by 1 base and J by 2 bases, leaving 7 bases between them. CDR3 size: 14 residues. Looked up from germline, CDR1 is KGHDR and CDR2 is SFDVKD. The CDR3 bases are TGTGCCACCAGTGATTTTGCGACAAACTATGGCTACACCTTC. Protein: CATSDFATNYGYTF.

This clonotype has ten or more counts. V and J are TRBV7-9 and TRBJ1-1, with 8 positions matching TRBD1. CDR1 SEHNR and CDR2 FQNEAQ come from the germline V gene (reference sequence). This CDR3 region has 15 residues. The J segment lost 2 bases and the V segment lost 5 bases, leaving 7 bases of the junction unmatched. CDR3 sequence: CASSLNRGDNTEAFF. The DNA of the CDR3 is TGTGCCAGCAGCCTCAACAGGGGGGATAACACTGAAGCTTTCTTT.

The rearrangement links TRBV18 to TRBJ2-5, with D perhaps assigned TRBD1 or TRBD2 (5 bases each). Trimming removed 3 bases at V and 3 bases at J, with 8 bases between. The CDR3 totals 13 residues. Germline CDR1 and CDR2: KGHSH and LQKENI. The CDR3 DNA reads as TGTGCCAGCTCACCCGGGGCCAAAGAGACCCAGTACTTC. Protein product: CASSPGAKETQYF.

This clonotype was recorded many times. The J gene is TRBJ1-1, the V gene TRBV7-9; a weak D match, TRBD1 (6 bases). Germline loops: CDR1 SEHNR, CDR2 FQNEAQ (reference sequence). Deletions cut 4 bases from V and 5 bases from J, with 11 bases between. The CDR3 runs to 13 residues. CDR3 residues: CASSSQGSTEAFF. The CDR3 coding sequence is TGTGCCAGCAGCTCACAGGGAAGTACTGAAGCTTTCTTT.

In this sample, this clonotype turned up a few times. The DNA of the CDR3 is TGCGCCAGCAGCGGCGGGACTCCGGACGCTTTCTTT. Translated, it gives CASSGGTPDAFF. This chain links TRBV5-1 with TRBJ1-1, with D possibly TRBD1 on 5 matching bases. Germline CDR1 and CDR2: SGHRS and YFSETQ. The CDR3 totals 12 residues. Trimming removed 4 bases from V and 11 bases from J, with 15 bases in between.

The sample holds a few counts of this clonotype. The CDR3 sequence is CASSPGSGQGLNYNEQFF. In DNA, the CDR3 is TGTGCCAGCAGCCCCGGGTCGGGACAGGGCCTTAACTACAATGAGCAGTTCTTC. The V gene is TRBV11-3, the J gene TRBJ2-1; 9 positions agree with TRBD1. In germline, CDR1 is SGHNT, CDR2 YENEEA. V lost 5 bases, J lost 3 bases, and 14 bases stayed unmatched. This CDR3 comprises 18 residues.

This clonotype was observed a single time. A read error may explain this, as a much larger clone is one base away. The chain has TRBV18 and TRBJ1-5, with D hard to call. The V gene's germline CDR1 is KGHSH and CDR2 LQKENI. The CDR3 is 14 amino acids. This CDR3 is CAGSPPYQRAPQHF. The CDR3 DNA reads as TGTGCCGGCTCACCACCGTATCAAAGGGCTCCCCAGCATTTT. Combining the CDR3 with reference TRBV18 and TRBJ1-5 gives the whole variable domain NAGVMQNPRHLVRRRGQEARLRCSPMKGHSHVYWYRQLPEEGLKFMVYLQKENIIDESGMPKERFSAEFPKEGPSILRIQQVVRGDSAAYFCAGSPPYQRAPQHFGDGTRLSIL.

This clonotype appeared many times. The gene calls are TRBV7-2 and TRBJ1-5; 9 nucleotides match TRBD1. V shed 4 bases, J shed 7 bases, and the junction held 5 bases outside the gene matches. The CDR3 totals 14 residues. Germline V gene sequence: CDR1 SGHTA, CDR2 FQGNSA. The CDR3 DNA reads as TGTGCCAGCAGCTCCACAGGGGGCAGGCAGCCCCAGCATTTT. Translation gives CASSSTGGRQPQHF. Combining the CDR3 with reference TRBV7-2 and TRBJ1-5 gives the whole variable domain GAGVSQSPSNKVTEKGKDVELRCDPISGHTALYWYRQSLGQGLEFLIYFQGNSAPDKSGLPSDRFSAERTGGSVSTLTIQRTQQEDSAVYLCASSSTGGRQPQHFGDGTRLSIL.

In regard to this clonotype: A single base separates this from a much larger clone, so it may be a read error. The chain uses TRBV11-2 and TRBJ2-2; either TRBD1 or TRBD2 may fit D (5 bases each). Germline CDR1 is SGHAT and CDR2 is FQNNGV. The CDR3 runs 15 residues. The CDR3 loop is CASGLTGASTGELLF. The CDR3 DNA is TGTGCCAGCGGCCTGACTGGGGCCTCTACCGGGGAGCTGCTTTTT.

The sample holds a few counts of this clonotype. V is TRBV18 and J is TRBJ2-3, with D possibly being TRBD1 or TRBD2 (5 bases each). The CDR3 length is 18 residues. Germline V lookup: CDR1 KGHSH, CDR2 LQKENI. V lost 5 bases and J lost 4, with 25 bases in between. The CDR3 spells CASSARVGTYNGADTQYF. The DNA of the CDR3 is TGTGCCAGCTCAGCAAGAGTTGGGACGTACAACGGGGCAGATACGCAGTATTTT.

This clonotype was observed many times. V usage is TRBV20-1 and J usage is TRBJ2-5; TRBD1 matches 7 bases. This CDR3 comprises 15 residues. V lost 0 bases to trimming and J lost 2 bases; unmatched junction nucleotides: 6. Germline CDR1 reads DFQATT; CDR2 reads SNEGSKA (reference sequence). The CDR3: CSARDLRDSQETQYF. The DNA for the CDR3 is TGCAGTGCTAGAGACCTTCGGGACAGTCAAGAGACCCAGTACTTC.